This TCR beta chain was sequenced in a study of identical twins. All donors comprised healthy Caucasians. Unique molecular identifiers were present on cDNA, and template switching added a universal primer site. TCRdb itself ran the 5' RACE reads through MiXCR, one entry per CDR3 protein. Of hundreds of thousands of distinct CDR3 sequences listed, under 8.5% are singletons. The V gene's germline CDR1 is SGDLS and CDR2 YYNGEE. The CDR3 spans 14 residues. Trimming took off 1 base at V and 2 bases at J, with 10 bases between the two ends. These same data were also listed under a study on yellow fever vaccine responses in identical twins.

What was sequenced was PBMCs. The chain is built from TRBV9 and TRBJ2-7; TRBD2 might be the D (6 bases). This receptor was taken from a woman younger than 30 in good health. CDR3 bases: TGTGCCAGCAGCGTACGGGAGAATACCTACGAGCAGTACTTC. Amino acids: CASSVRENTYEQYF.